The text below deals with one TCR beta chain. Its antigen is still unknown. These data are taken from a study of post-analysis software for immune sequencing data. Study-wide context: The courses of disease that were included comprised relapsing-remitting, secondary progressive and progressive-relapsing multiple sclerosis.

Included in the TCR beta cDNA libraries were unique molecular identifiers. Once 1 to 10 million T cells were used, roughly 0.5 million cDNA molecules resulted. TCRdb passed the PCR reads through MiXCR, listing each CDR3 protein once. The sample includes fewer than 700,000 distinct CDR3 sequences, about 40% of them seen just once. Findings and caveats of the study: Those samples that were prepared in the same batch co-clustered strongly by F measure.

This receptor was identified in a girl aged 5-17 years with multiple sclerosis. The source material was blood.

The CDR3 reads CASSERSLDEQFF. The CDR3 DNA reads as TGTGCCAGCAGTGAAAGGTCCCTGGATGAGCAGTTCTTC. The J gene is TRBJ2-1, the V gene TRBV2, with D uncertain. Looked up from germline, CDR1 is SNHLY and CDR2 is FYNNEI. Trimming cost V 2 bases and J 8 bases, with 10 bases left between them. The CDR3 is 13 amino acids.